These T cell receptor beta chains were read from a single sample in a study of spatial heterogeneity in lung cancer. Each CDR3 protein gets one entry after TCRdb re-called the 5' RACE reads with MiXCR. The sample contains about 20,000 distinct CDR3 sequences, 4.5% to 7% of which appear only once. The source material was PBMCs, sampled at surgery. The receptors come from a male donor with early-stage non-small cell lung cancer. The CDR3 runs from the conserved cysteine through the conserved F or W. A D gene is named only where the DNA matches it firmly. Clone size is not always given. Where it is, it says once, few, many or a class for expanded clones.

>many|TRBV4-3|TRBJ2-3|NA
CASSQDRDPTDTQYF
TGCGCCAGCAGCCAGGACAGAGATCCCACAGATACGCAGTATTTT
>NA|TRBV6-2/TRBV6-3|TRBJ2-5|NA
CASSTLGGPSQETQYF
TGTGCCAGCAGTACCTTGGGGGGCCCCTCCCAAGAGACCCAGTACTTC
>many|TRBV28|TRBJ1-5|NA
CASSFGGEGNQPQHF
TGTGCCAGCAGTTTTGGAGGAGAGGGCAATCAGCCCCAGCATTTT
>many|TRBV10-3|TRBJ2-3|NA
CAISDLEWGAGTDTQYF
TGTGCCATCAGTGACCTCGAATGGGGGGCCGGCACAGATACGCAGTATTTT
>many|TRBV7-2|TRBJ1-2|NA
CASSFFGDYGYTF
TGTGCCAGCAGCTTTTTCGGGGACTATGGCTACACCTTC
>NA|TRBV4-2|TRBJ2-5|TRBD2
CASSQDGPGGDQETQYF
TGTGCCAGCAGCCAAGACGGTCCCGGGGGGGACCAAGAGACCCAGTACTTC
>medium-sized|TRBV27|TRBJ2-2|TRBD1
CASSLNQGASSTGELFF
TGTGCCAGCAGTCTAAATCAGGGGGCTAGTAGCACCGGGGAGCTGTTTTTT
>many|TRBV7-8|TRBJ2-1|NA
CASSFSRSGLYNEQFF
TGTGCCAGCAGCTTTTCTAGGAGCGGCCTGTACAATGAGCAGTTCTTC
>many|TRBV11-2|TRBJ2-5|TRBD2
CASRRHGSLAGEVGETQYF
TGTGCCAGCAGACGGCACGGGAGTCTAGCGGGGGAGGTCGGGGAGACCCAGTACTTC
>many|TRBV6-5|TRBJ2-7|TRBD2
CASSRDYLLDEQYF
TGTGCCAGCAGTCGGGACTACCTCCTGGACGAGCAGTACTTC
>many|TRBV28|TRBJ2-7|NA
CASSHFVTGRKKEQYF
TGTGCCAGCAGTCACTTTGTAACAGGCAGGAAGAAGGAGCAGTACTTC
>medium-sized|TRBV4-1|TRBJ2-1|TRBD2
CASSQGAVSGRNVYNEQFF
TGCGCCAGCAGCCAAGGGGCCGTGAGCGGGAGGAATGTCTACAATGAGCAGTTCTTC
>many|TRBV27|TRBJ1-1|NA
CASSPGLRGTEAFF
TGTGCCAGCAGTCCGGGACTGCGGGGCACTGAAGCTTTCTTT
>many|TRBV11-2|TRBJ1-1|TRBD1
CASSSGQGALGAFF
TGTGCCAGCAGCTCGGGACAGGGGGCGTTGGGAGCTTTCTTT
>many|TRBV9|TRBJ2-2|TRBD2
CASSFGLEGGELFF
TGTGCCAGCAGCTTCGGACTAGAGGGCGGGGAGCTGTTTTTT
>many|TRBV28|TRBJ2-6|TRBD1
CATLDRARFGANVLTF
TGTGCCACCCTTGACAGGGCCCGATTCGGGGCCAACGTCCTGACTTTC
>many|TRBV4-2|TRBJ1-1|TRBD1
CASSTQGGLEAFF
TGTGCCAGCAGCACTCAGGGGGGACTCGAAGCTTTCTTT
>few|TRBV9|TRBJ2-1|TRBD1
CASSTGQGRHEQFF
TGTGCCAGCAGCACAGGACAGGGGAGGCATGAGCAGTTCTTC
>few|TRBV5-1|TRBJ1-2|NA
CASSPSRANYGYTF
TGCGCCAGCAGCCCCTCGAGAGCTAACTATGGCTACACCTTC
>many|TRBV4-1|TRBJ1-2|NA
CASSQEIQIGAYGYTF
TGCGCCAGCAGCCAAGAGATCCAGATTGGTGCCTATGGCTACACCTTC
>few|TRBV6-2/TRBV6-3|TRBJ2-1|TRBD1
CASNPGTGRWGEQFF
TGTGCCAGCAACCCCGGGACAGGGAGATGGGGTGAGCAGTTCTTC
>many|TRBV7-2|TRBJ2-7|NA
CASSLKRGGPMVSYEQYF
TGTGCCAGCAGCTTAAAACGAGGAGGTCCTATGGTCTCCTACGAGCAGTACTTC
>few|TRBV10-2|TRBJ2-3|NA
CASRVGGADTQYF
TGCGCCAGCAGAGTTGGGGGCGCAGATACGCAGTATTTT
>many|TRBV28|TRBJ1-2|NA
CASSRDFGYTF
TGTGCCAGCAGTCGGGACTTTGGCTACACCTTC
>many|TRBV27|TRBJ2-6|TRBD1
CASSTTGAGANVLTF
TGTGCCAGCAGTACGACAGGGGCTGGGGCCAACGTCCTGACTTTC
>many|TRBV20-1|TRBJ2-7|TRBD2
CSAKRASGRETYEQYF
TGCAGTGCTAAGAGGGCTAGCGGGAGGGAGACCTACGAGCAGTACTTC
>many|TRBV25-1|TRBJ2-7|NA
CASSAGTWSYEQYF
TGTGCCAGCAGTGCAGGGACATGGTCTTACGAGCAGTACTTC
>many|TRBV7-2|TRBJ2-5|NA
CASSLLWVSETQYF
TGTGCCAGCAGCTTACTATGGGTTTCGGAGACCCAGTACTTC
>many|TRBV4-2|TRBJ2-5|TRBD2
CASSQGGVRRYQETQYF
TGTGCCAGCAGCCAGGGGGGGGTCAGACGGTACCAAGAGACCCAGTACTTC
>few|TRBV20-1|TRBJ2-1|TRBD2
CSARDFSRIGGAKQFF
TGCAGTGCTAGAGATTTCTCCAGAATCGGGGGGGCTAAGCAGTTCTTC
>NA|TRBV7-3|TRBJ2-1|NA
CASSLDGSYNEQFF
TGTGCCAGCAGCTTAGACGGTTCCTACAATGAGCAGTTCTTC
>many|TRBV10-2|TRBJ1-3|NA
CASSEGWGAAGNTIYF
TGCGCCAGCAGTGAAGGATGGGGGGCGGCTGGAAACACCATATATTTT
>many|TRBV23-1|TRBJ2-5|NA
CASSQSSRTSHRGKETQYF
TGCGCCAGCAGTCAATCAAGCCGAACTTCCCATAGGGGTAAAGAGACCCAGTACTTC
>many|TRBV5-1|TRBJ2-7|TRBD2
CASSLQAGGAGEQYF
TGCGCCAGCAGCTTACAAGCGGGAGGCGCAGGGGAGCAGTACTTC
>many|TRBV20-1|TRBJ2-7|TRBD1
CSAPRTGVVEQYF
TGCAGTGCCCCTAGGACAGGGGTGGTCGAGCAGTACTTC
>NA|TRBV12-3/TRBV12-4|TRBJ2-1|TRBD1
CASRSQGAPSFEQFF
TGTGCCAGCAGGTCCCAGGGGGCGCCTAGTTTTGAGCAGTTCTTC
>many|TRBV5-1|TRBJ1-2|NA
CASSPDSDGYTF
TGCGCCAGCAGCCCTGATTCTGATGGCTACACCTTC
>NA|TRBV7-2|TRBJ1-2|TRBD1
CASREQTGDGYTF
TGTGCCAGCAGAGAGCAGACAGGGGATGGCTACACCTTC
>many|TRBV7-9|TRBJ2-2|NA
CASSLTGAKTGELFF
TGTGCCAGCAGCTTAACGGGGGCGAAAACCGGGGAGCTGTTTTTT
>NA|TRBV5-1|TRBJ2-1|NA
CASSFGERHNEQFF
TGCGCCAGCAGCTTTGGTGAGAGACACAATGAGCAGTTCTTC
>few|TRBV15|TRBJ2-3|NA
CATSRGDKLRDTQYF
TGTGCCACCAGCAGAGGAGACAAACTGAGAGATACGCAGTATTTT
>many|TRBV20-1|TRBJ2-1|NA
CSAREWRHYNEQFF
TGCAGTGCTAGAGAGTGGAGGCACTACAATGAGCAGTTCTTC
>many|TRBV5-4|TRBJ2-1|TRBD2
CASSLVLTSHNEQFF
TGTGCCAGCAGCTTGGTCCTGACTAGCCACAATGAGCAGTTCTTC
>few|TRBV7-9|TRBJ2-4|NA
CASSLLKQADNIQYF
TGTGCCAGCAGCTTATTAAAACAGGCAGATAACATTCAGTACTTC
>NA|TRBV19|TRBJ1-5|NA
CASRGLGNQPQHF
TGTGCCAGTAGGGGACTTGGCAATCAGCCCCAGCATTTT
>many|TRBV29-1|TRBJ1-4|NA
CSVLVRDGASATNEKLFF
TGCAGCGTTTTAGTGCGGGACGGAGCGTCTGCAACTAATGAAAAACTGTTTTTT
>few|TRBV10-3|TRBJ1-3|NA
CAIKGGNTIYF
TGTGCCATCAAAGGGGGAAACACCATATATTTT
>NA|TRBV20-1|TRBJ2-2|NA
CSASPPGQHTGELFF
TGCAGTGCTAGCCCCCCGGGGCAACACACCGGGGAGCTGTTTTTT
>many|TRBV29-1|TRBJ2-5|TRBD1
CSVNRGRETQYF
TGCAGCGTTAACAGGGGGAGAGAGACCCAGTACTTC
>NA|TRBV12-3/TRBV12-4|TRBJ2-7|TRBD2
CASSIGTSSGGYEQYF
TGTGCCAGCAGTATTGGGACCTCTAGCGGGGGTTACGAGCAGTACTTC
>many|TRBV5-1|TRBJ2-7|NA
CASSLDPSSYEQYF
TGCGCCAGCAGCTTGGATCCTAGCTCCTACGAGCAGTACTTC
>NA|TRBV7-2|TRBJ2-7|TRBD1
CASSPRTGTSYEQYF
TGTGCCAGCAGCCCGAGGACAGGGACCTCCTACGAGCAGTACTTC
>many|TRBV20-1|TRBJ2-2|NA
CSARAENTGELFF
TGCAGTGCTAGAGCGGAGAACACCGGGGAGCTGTTTTTT
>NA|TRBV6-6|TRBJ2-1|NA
CASRDGQSSYNEQFF
TGTGCCAGCCGCGATGGACAGAGCTCCTACAATGAGCAGTTCTTC
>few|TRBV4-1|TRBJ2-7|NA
CASSQDGRSSYEQYF
TGCGCCAGCAGCCAAGACGGCCGTTCCTCCTACGAGCAGTACTTC
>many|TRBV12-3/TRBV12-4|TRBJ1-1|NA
CASSSDSLNTEAFF
TGTGCCAGCAGTTCGGACAGCCTGAACACTGAAGCTTTCTTT
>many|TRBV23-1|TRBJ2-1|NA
CASSQLRPLGRFF
TGCGCCAGCAGTCAACTTCGGCCCCTTGGACGGTTCTTC
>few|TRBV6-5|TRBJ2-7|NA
CASSAPGTEYEQYF
TGTGCCAGCAGTGCGCCCGGGACGGAGTACGAGCAGTACTTC
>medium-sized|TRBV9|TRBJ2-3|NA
CASSAGRSTDTQYF
TGTGCCAGCAGCGCGGGACGGTCCACAGATACGCAGTATTTT
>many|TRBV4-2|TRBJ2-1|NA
CASSQAASDKSSYNEQFF
TGTGCCAGCAGCCAAGCCGCGAGTGACAAGAGCTCCTACAATGAGCAGTTCTTC